What follows are 30 T cell receptor beta chains derived from one specimen sequenced in a study of blood T cell repertoires in COVID-19. TCRdb keeps only in-frame clones here, not all; method: immunoSEQ multiplex PCR. The table has some 150,000 clones, 80% to 90% seen once; the top ten hold over 12%. The sample was PBMCs or T cells enriched from blood (not recorded which). The receptor source for this set is a man between 45 and 60 years old who had recovered from COVID-19.

This chain uses TRBV29-1 with TRBJ2-5; weak D call: TRBD2 (5 bases). CDR1 is SQVTM, CDR2 ANQGSEA, per germline. The CDR3 runs 12 residues. Trimming cost V 1 base and J 7 bases, with 10 bases left between them. CDR3 coding DNA: TGCAGCGTTGAAGTCACCGGGGTGACCCAGTACTTC. Its protein is CSVEVTGVTQYF. The whole variable domain, filled in from reference TRBV29-1 and TRBJ2-5, reads SAVISQKPSRDICQRGTSLTIQCQVDSQVTMMFWYRQQPGQSLTLIATANQGSEATYESGFVIDKFPISRPNLTFSTLTVSNMSPEDSSIYLCSVEVTGVTQYFGPGTRLLVL.

This clone was seen only a few times. The chain joins TRBV12-5 to TRBJ2-2, with 8 bases lining up with TRBD1. CDR1 is LGHNT and CDR2 is FRNRAP in the germline V gene. The CDR3 has 13 residues. The CDR3 region is CASTGVATGELFF. The CDR3 nucleotides read TGTGCCTCGACAGGGGTTGCGACCGGGGAGCTGTTTTTT.

This clone was found a few times. The J gene is TRBJ2-6, the V gene TRBV29-1; D ambiguous. The germline V and J ends were trimmed by 4 bases and 2 bases, with 9 bases remaining between them. CDR1 and CDR2 from the germline V gene are SQVTM and ANQGSEA. This CDR3 comprises 14 residues. CDR3 sequence: CSVGLGAGANVLTF. DNA of the CDR3: TGCAGCGTTGGCCTTGGAGCTGGGGCCAACGTCCTGACTTTC.

A word on this clone: The same CDR3 is also encoded by other DNA sequences in this sample. This chain uses TRBV29-1 with TRBJ1-2; weak D call: TRBD1 (5 bases). V shed 3 bases and J shed 6 bases, with 5 bases lying between them. Per the germline V gene, CDR1 is SQVTM and CDR2 is ANQGSEA. The CDR3 totals 10 residues. The CDR3, as DNA: TGCAGCGTTGACAGGGATGGCTACACCTTC. As protein: CSVDRDGYTF.

There are a few counts of this clone. V gene TRBV19 combines with J gene TRBJ1-1; D is unclear. The CDR3 loop spans 13 amino acids. V was trimmed by 7 bases and J by 3 bases, leaving 12 bases between them. Germline values: CDR1 LNHDA, CDR2 SQIVND (reference sequence). Here the CDR3 DNA reads TGTGCCAGTATTGGCAACCCCTACACTGAAGCTTTCTTT. Translated, it gives CASIGNPYTEAFF.

The chain has TRBV6-5 and TRBJ2-2, with 8 bases fitting TRBD1. From germline, CDR1 is MNHEY and CDR2 SVGAGI. The CDR3 runs 12 residues. V shed 10 bases and J 12 bases; nucleotides not matched to a gene: 10. The CDR3 DNA is TGTGCCACAAAGGAGACAGGGGAGAAGCTGTTTTTT. As protein: CATKETGEKLFF.

The CDR3 coding sequence is TGCGCCAGCAGCTTGGCCCCACTAGCGGGGGGGCTCGAGCAGTACTTC. Amino acid sequence: CASSLAPLAGGLEQYF. V usage is TRBV5-1 and J usage is TRBJ2-7, with 13 bases matching TRBD2. Trimming at V came to 0 bases and at J to 6 bases, leaving 6 bases not matched to a gene. CDR3 length: 16 residues. The V gene's germline CDR1 is SGHRS and CDR2 YFSETQ. The full variable domain, with the rest looked up from reference TRBV5-1 and TRBJ2-7, is KAGVTQTPRYLIKTRGQQVTLSCSPISGHRSVSWYQQTPGQGLQFLFEYFSETQRNKGNFPGRFSGRQFSNSRSEMNVSTLELGDSALYLCASSLAPLAGGLEQYFGPGTRLTVT.

In this sample, this clone turned up once. J is TRBJ1-1 and V is TRBV27; D might be TRBD1 (6 bases). The CDR3 covers 13 residues. CDR1 is MNHEY and CDR2 is SMNVEV in the germline V gene (reference sequence). The germline V and J ends were trimmed by 4 bases and 4 bases, with 10 bases remaining between them. The CDR3 DNA sequence: TGTGCCAGCAGTTGGGACACGGGCACTGAAGCTTTCTTT. It specifies CASSWDTGTEAFF.

This clone was seen a few times. V usage is TRBV12-5 and J usage is TRBJ1-5; TRBD1 matches 8 bases. This CDR3 comprises 16 residues. The V gene's germline CDR1 is LGHNT and CDR2 FRNRAP. V lost 0 bases, J lost 7 bases, and 8 bases stayed unmatched. CDR3 sequence (DNA): TGTGCTAGTGGTTTGGTCGGGGACAGGCAGAAGCAGCCCCAGCATTTT. It yields the protein CASGLVGDRQKQPQHF. Variable domain in full (rest from reference TRBV12-5 and TRBJ1-5): DARVTQTPRHKVTEMGQEVTMRCQPILGHNTVFWYRQTMMQGLELLAYFRNRAPLDDSGMPKDRFSAEMPDATLATLKIQPSEPRDSAVYFCASGLVGDRQKQPQHFGDGTRLSIL.

The chain's CDR3 is CASSQDRGGAFF. The CDR3 coding sequence is TGTGCCAGCAGCCAAGATAGGGGAGGAGCTTTCTTT. V and J are TRBV4-2 and TRBJ1-1; TRBD1 is a possible D gene (5 bases). Deletions cut 0 bases from V and 10 bases from J, with 9 bases between. CDR3 length equals 12 residues. CDR1 LGHNA and CDR2 YNFKEQ come from the germline V gene.

The chain couples TRBV7-9 to TRBJ2-2; possibly TRBD2 for D (5 bases). The V end lost 10 bases, the J end lost 5 bases, and 11 bases lay between the germline ends. Germline V gene sequence: CDR1 SEHNR, CDR2 FQNEAQ (reference sequence). CDR3 length: 12 residues. The CDR3 region is CANLGETGELFF. The CDR3 DNA sequence: TGTGCCAACCTCGGGGAGACCGGGGAGCTGTTTTTT.

The rearrangement uses TRBV6-1 and TRBJ1-2; tentative D call: TRBD1 (5 bases). The CDR3 contains 16 residues. With 4 bases removed from V and 7 bases from J, the gap between germline ends came to 22 bases. CDR1 MNHNS and CDR2 SASEGT come from the germline V gene. CDR3 nucleotide sequence: TGTGCCAGCAGTGCAACGTCAGGGTCCACATTAGGTGGCTACACCTTC. It yields the protein CASSATSGSTLGGYTF.

V and J are TRBV30 and TRBJ2-1, with 8 bases aligning to TRBD1. The length of the CDR3 is 14 residues. Germline lookup yields CDR1 GTSNPN and CDR2 SVGIG (reference sequence). V dropped 0 bases and J dropped 5; count of bases not matched to a gene: 3. CDR3 DNA sequence: TGTGCCTGGAGTGTGGGCAGGGGGCACAATGAGCAGTTCTTC. Amino acid sequence: CAWSVGRGHNEQFF. The variable domain in full, with the rest retrieved from reference TRBV30 and TRBJ2-1, is SQTIHQWPATLVQPVGSPLSLECTVEGTSNPNLYWYRQAAGRGLQLLFYSVGIGQISSEVPQNLSASRPQDRQFILSSKKLLLSDSGFYLCAWSVGRGHNEQFFGPGTRLTVL.

The chain joins TRBV6-5 to TRBJ2-2, with 7 bases that match TRBD1. Per germline, CDR1 MNHEY and CDR2 SVGAGI. The CDR3 has 15 amino acids. V dropped 2 bases and J dropped 0; count of bases not matched to a gene: 0. The CDR3 DNA reads TGTGCCAGCAGTTACGACAGGGCGAACACCGGGGAGCTGTTTTTT. This sequence encodes CASSYDRANTGELFF.

The chain uses TRBV5-1 and TRBJ2-5; 7 bases match TRBD2. Germline V gene data show CDR1 as SGHRS and CDR2 as YFSETQ. The CDR3 runs to 15 residues. J gave up 2 bases and V 10 bases, and 14 bases lay outside the gene matches. The CDR3 DNA reads TGCGCCCGCGTCCGCGGGGGACCACCTCAAGAGACCCAGTACTTC. This sequence encodes CARVRGGPPQETQYF.

The rearrangement joins TRBV19 to TRBJ2-1, with TRBD2 matching over 13 bases. The CDR3 has 12 residues. Losses at the gene ends were 6 bases for V and 15 bases for J; bases not matched to a gene: 5. From germline, CDR1 is LNHDA and CDR2 SQIVND (reference sequence). CDR3 DNA sequence: TGTGCCAGTAGGCGACTAGCGGGGGGTTTGTTCTTC. Its translation: CASRRLAGGLFF.

The chain employs TRBV21-1 and TRBJ2-7; TRBD1 reflects the table's D call only, with no check against the DNA. TRBV21-1 is annotated as a pseudogene. The CDR3 loop spans 11 amino acids. The CDR3 nucleotides read TGTGCCAGCAGCCCACACCCCGAGCAGTACTTC. Translation gives CASSPHPEQYF.

The chain couples TRBV6-5 to TRBJ1-4; D ambiguous. The CDR3 is 14 amino acids. Trimming left V 8 bases short and J 5 bases short, with 15 bases between. Germline values: CDR1 MNHEY, CDR2 SVGAGI. This chain's CDR3 is CASEASTRNEKLFF. The CDR3 nucleotides are TGTGCCAGCGAAGCCTCTACCCGGAATGAAAAACTGTTTTTT.

The chain links TRBV29-1 to TRBJ1-1; no clear D gene. Trimming cost V 4 bases and J 1 base, with 7 bases left between them. Germline V gene data show CDR1 as SQVTM and CDR2 as ANQGSEA. The CDR3 covers 12 residues. CDR3 sequence reads: CSVGWANTEAFF. CDR3 nucleotides: TGCAGCGTTGGTTGGGCGAACACTGAAGCTTTCTTT. Complete variable domain (other parts from reference TRBV29-1 and TRBJ1-1): SAVISQKPSRDICQRGTSLTIQCQVDSQVTMMFWYRQQPGQSLTLIATANQGSEATYESGFVIDKFPISRPNLTFSTLTVSNMSPEDSSIYLCSVGWANTEAFFGQGTRLTVV.

This clone has only a few counts. This chain links TRBV6-5 with TRBJ2-3; no clear D. The CDR3 covers 13 residues. The V and J ends lost 2 bases and 6 bases respectively, with 9 bases between them. Germline CDR1 reads MNHEY; CDR2 reads SVGAGI. CDR3 sequence (DNA): TGTGCCAGCAGTTACGACTTTACCGATACGCAGTATTTT. This translates into CASSYDFTDTQYF.

This chain's CDR3 is CASSQDRVGNTIYF. The CDR3 DNA is TGTGCCAGCAGCCAAGACAGGGTTGGAAACACCATATATTTT. This chain links TRBV3-1 (or the pseudogene TRBV3-2) with TRBJ1-3; D is perhaps TRBD1 (5 bases). The CDR3 totals 14 residues. Germline V gene data show CDR1 as LGHDT and CDR2 as YNNKEL (reference sequence). Deletions cut 0 bases from V and 3 bases from J, with 6 bases between.

The V call is TRBV27, the J call TRBJ2-7; tentative D call: TRBD1 (5 bases). Germline CDR1 MNHEY, CDR2 SMNVEV (reference sequence). The CDR3 spans 13 residues. Trimming shortened V by 3 bases and J by 6 bases, and 12 bases separated the two germline ends. The CDR3 loop reads CASSFLGAVEQYF. DNA of the CDR3: TGTGCCAGCAGTTTTCTAGGGGCTGTCGAGCAGTACTTC.

The gene calls are TRBV6-1 and TRBJ1-1; D is unclear. With 1 base removed from V and 5 bases from J, the gap between germline ends came to 11 bases. The CDR3 sequence is 14 residues long. Germline V gene lookup returns CDR1 MNHNS and CDR2 SASEGT. The CDR3 DNA is TGTGCCAGCAGTGAAGAGTGGTACGGGACTGAAGCTTTCTTT. This gives the protein CASSEEWYGTEAFF.

The V and J genes are TRBV2 and TRBJ1-1; no clear D. Germline V lookup: CDR1 SNHLY, CDR2 FYNNEI. V was clipped by 6 bases and J by 4 bases, with 15 bases between them. The CDR3 spans 14 residues. DNA for the CDR3: TGTGCCAGCAGAACCGGGAGTCTAAGCACTGAAGCTTTCTTT. Translating gives CASRTGSLSTEAFF.

Remarks on this clone: Compared with germline, one end of the junction differs, possibly owing to a read error. V and J are TRBV6-1 and TRBJ1-4, with D perhaps matching TRBD1 (5 bases). CDR1 and CDR2 from the germline V gene are MNHNS and SASEGT. The CDR3 is 12 amino acids. This chain's CDR3 is CASSESLGPSRF. The CDR3 nucleotides read TGTGCCAGCAGTGAAAGTCTGGGGCCTTCACGTTTT.

The chain combines TRBV2 with TRBJ1-6; perhaps TRBD1 as D (6 bases). Germline V gene data show CDR1 as SNHLY and CDR2 as FYNNEI. This CDR3 is built from 15 residues. V lost 3 bases and J 5 bases, leaving 11 bases between the germline ends. CDR3 in DNA: TGTGCCAGCAGTGAGGGGACATCGCATAATTCACCCCTCCACTTT. As protein: CASSEGTSHNSPLHF.

The chain combines TRBV23-1 with TRBJ2-1; a possible D gene is TRBD1 (6 bases). TRBV23-1 belongs to the ORF category, with a function that is uncertain. The CDR3 is 15 residues long. V lost 7 bases, J lost 8 bases, and 21 bases lay in between. CDR3 sequence: CASTIRGHLSDEQFF. In DNA, the CDR3 is TGCGCCAGCACAATCCGGGGACACCTCTCAGATGAGCAGTTCTTC.

CDR3 protein: CASRPGQGARRSQFF. CDR3 bases: TGTGCCAGCAGGCCGGGACAGGGGGCTCGTCGGTCGCAGTTCTTC. The chain combines TRBV6-5 with TRBJ2-1, with 12 bases fitting TRBD1. The V and J ends lost 6 bases and 12 bases, in that order; junction bases with no gene match: 12. CDR3 length: 15 amino acids. The germline CDR1 and CDR2 sequences are MNHEY and SVGAGI.

This chain uses TRBV7-6 with TRBJ2-6, with TRBD2 identical over 14 bases. CDR1 SGHVS and CDR2 FNYEAQ come from the germline V gene. The V gene end was trimmed by 2 bases and the J gene end by 3 bases; junction bases not matched to a gene: 12. The CDR3 length is 21 residues. CDR3 in DNA: TGTGCCAGCAGCTTATCCCCTGGCGGGACTAGCGGGGGAATTGGGGCCAACGTCCTGACTTTC. This codes for CASSLSPGGTSGGIGANVLTF.

V usage is TRBV7-9 and J usage is TRBJ2-7, with D tentatively TRBD1 (6 bases). V was clipped by 4 bases and J by 4 bases, with 17 bases between them. Germline values: CDR1 SEHNR, CDR2 FQNEAQ (reference sequence). This CDR3 comprises 15 residues. CDR3 sequence (DNA): TGTGCCAGCAGCTCCCACAGGGCACTCAGATACGAGCAGTACTTC. Protein sequence: CASSSHRALRYEQYF.